A selection of T cell receptor beta chains follows, all from one sample in a study of OX40 agonist ivuxolimab in advanced cancers. Sequenced by immunoSEQ multiplex PCR; TCRdb stores in-frame clones only, minus some. The sample yields roughly 39,000 clones, about 90% seen once. The starting material was CD4+ or CD8+ T cells sorted from blood, obtained in a trial of the OX40 agonist ivuxolimab. These receptors came from an adult with an advanced solid tumor such as melanoma, head and neck, liver or kidney cancer. Each CDR3 is given with its conserved first and last residue. Each record gives: V gene, D gene, clone size, J gene, CDR3 protein, CDR3 DNA. A D gene is named only where the DNA matches it firmly. Where a row states a size, it is once, few, many or the class of an expanded clone; other rows omit it.

v_gene: TRBV27
d_gene: TRBD1
abundance: .
j_gene: TRBJ1-2
CDR3aa: CASSLSGTGFNYGYTF
CDR3nt: TGTGCCAGCAGTTTATCTGGGACAGGGTTTAACTATGGCTACACCTTC

v_gene: TRBV5-1
d_gene: .
abundance: once
j_gene: TRBJ1-1
CDR3aa: CASSLDRNTEAFF
CDR3nt: TGCGCCAGCAGCTTGGACAGGAACACTGAAGCTTTCTTT

v_gene: TRBV19
d_gene: .
abundance: .
j_gene: TRBJ2-2
CDR3aa: CASSLHLNTGGLFF
CDR3nt: TGTGCCAGTAGTCTACACTTGAACACCGGGGGGCTGTTTTTT

v_gene: TRBV19
d_gene: .
abundance: .
j_gene: TRBJ2-4
CDR3aa: CASSIQGSTKNIQYF
CDR3nt: TGTGCCAGTAGTATTCAGGGATCAACCAAAAACATTCAGTACTTC

v_gene: TRBV7-6
d_gene: TRBD2
abundance: .
j_gene: TRBJ2-5
CDR3aa: CASSLMGGETQYF
CDR3nt: TGTGCCAGCAGCTTAATGGGGGGGGAGACCCAGTACTTC

v_gene: TRBV21-1
d_gene: .
abundance: few
j_gene: TRBJ2-1
CDR3aa: CASSTTRNEQFF
CDR3nt: TGTGCCAGCAGTACTACAAGGAATGAGCAGTTCTTC

v_gene: TRBV5-1
d_gene: .
abundance: .
j_gene: TRBJ2-7
CDR3aa: CASSLQGSSYEQYF
CDR3nt: TGCGCCAGCAGCTTGCAGGGAAGCTCCTACGAGCAGTACTTC

v_gene: TRBV29-1
d_gene: .
abundance: .
j_gene: TRBJ1-2
CDR3aa: CSAGGRGGYTF
CDR3nt: TGCAGCGCCGGGGGGAGAGGTGGCTACACCTTC

v_gene: TRBV11-1
d_gene: .
abundance: once
j_gene: TRBJ1-1
CDR3aa: CASSLRAAGGTEAFF
CDR3nt: TGTGCCAGCAGCTTACGGGCAGCGGGGGGCACTGAAGCTTTCTTT

v_gene: TRBV29-1
d_gene: TRBD1
abundance: .
j_gene: TRBJ2-2
CDR3aa: CSVEGDRGLSGGELFF
CDR3nt: TGCAGCGTTGAGGGGGACAGGGGGCTAAGTGGTGGGGAGCTGTTTTTT

v_gene: TRBV18
d_gene: .
abundance: once
j_gene: TRBJ2-1
CDR3aa: CASSPLVKGGDEQFF
CDR3nt: TGTGCCAGCTCACCACTCGTAAAGGGTGGAGATGAGCAGTTCTTC

v_gene: TRBV7-8
d_gene: .
abundance: .
j_gene: TRBJ2-1
CDR3aa: CASSQDLSHEQFF
CDR3nt: TGTGCCAGCAGCCAGGACTTATCTCACGAGCAGTTCTTC

v_gene: TRBV4-1
d_gene: TRBD2
abundance: .
j_gene: TRBJ2-3
CDR3aa: CASSLSGREVRGTDTQYF
CDR3nt: TGCGCCAGCAGCCTCTCCGGGCGGGAGGTCAGAGGCACAGATACGCAGTATTTT

v_gene: TRBV25-1
d_gene: .
abundance: once
j_gene: TRBJ2-2
CDR3aa: CASSRGTGELFF
CDR3nt: TGTGCCAGCAGCAGGGGCACCGGGGAGCTGTTTTTT

v_gene: TRBV5-1
d_gene: .
abundance: .
j_gene: TRBJ1-2
CDR3aa: CASSLDWVGGYTF
CDR3nt: TGCGCCAGCAGCTTGGACTGGGTGGGTGGCTACACCTTC

v_gene: TRBV7-9
d_gene: .
abundance: .
j_gene: TRBJ1-2
CDR3aa: CASSLDRWDGYTF
CDR3nt: TGTGCCAGCAGCTTAGACCGATGGGATGGCTACACCTTC

v_gene: TRBV5-1
d_gene: TRBD1
abundance: .
j_gene: TRBJ1-2
CDR3aa: CASSPGQGYGYTF
CDR3nt: TGCGCCAGCAGCCCCGGACAGGGCTATGGCTACACCTTC

v_gene: TRBV18
d_gene: .
abundance: .
j_gene: TRBJ2-5
CDR3aa: CASSPPGTANPQETQYF
CDR3nt: TGTGCCAGCTCACCCCCAGGGACCGCGAACCCTCAAGAGACCCAGTACTTC

v_gene: TRBV9
d_gene: .
abundance: .
j_gene: TRBJ2-2
CDR3aa: CASSVDGPGELFF
CDR3nt: TGTGCCAGCAGCGTAGATGGGCCCGGGGAGCTGTTTTTT

v_gene: TRBV9
d_gene: .
abundance: .
j_gene: TRBJ2-2
CDR3aa: CASSVANQAYTGELFF
CDR3nt: TGTGCCAGCAGCGTAGCCAACCAGGCTTACACCGGGGAGCTGTTTTTT

v_gene: TRBV30
d_gene: .
abundance: few
j_gene: TRBJ1-1
CDR3aa: CAWGHLREAFF
CDR3nt: TGTGCCTGGGGACACCTTCGCGAAGCTTTCTTT

v_gene: TRBV6-6
d_gene: .
abundance: .
j_gene: TRBJ1-5
CDR3aa: CASSYPGGNQPQHF
CDR3nt: TGTGCCAGCAGTTATCCAGGGGGCAATCAGCCCCAGCATTTT

v_gene: TRBV16
d_gene: TRBD2
abundance: .
j_gene: TRBJ2-7
CDR3aa: CASSPGGGPYEQYF
CDR3nt: TGTGCCAGCAGCCCTGGGGGGGGACCCTACGAGCAGTACTTC

v_gene: TRBV4-2
d_gene: .
abundance: few
j_gene: TRBJ2-7
CDR3aa: CASSHTRISYEQYF
CDR3nt: TGTGCCAGCAGCCACACTAGGATATCCTACGAGCAGTACTTC

v_gene: TRBV5-1
d_gene: .
abundance: .
j_gene: TRBJ1-4
CDR3aa: CASRQGVGATNEKLFF
CDR3nt: TGCGCCAGCAGACAAGGCGTTGGTGCAACTAATGAAAAACTGTTTTTT

v_gene: TRBV6-1
d_gene: TRBD1
abundance: .
j_gene: TRBJ1-1
CDR3aa: CASSSNRGVTTEAFF
CDR3nt: TGTGCCAGCAGTAGTAACAGGGGGGTGACCACTGAAGCTTTCTTT

v_gene: TRBV4-2
d_gene: .
abundance: .
j_gene: TRBJ2-7
CDR3aa: CASSHPQGFHEQYF
CDR3nt: TGTGCCAGCAGCCACCCCCAGGGTTTCCACGAGCAGTACTTC

v_gene: TRBV5-1
d_gene: .
abundance: .
j_gene: TRBJ1-1
CDR3aa: CASSLNPTVNTEAFF
CDR3nt: TGCGCCAGCAGCTTGAATCCCACGGTGAACACTGAAGCTTTCTTT

v_gene: TRBV20-1
d_gene: .
abundance: .
j_gene: TRBJ1-2
CDR3aa: CSARDSGYTF
CDR3nt: TGCAGTGCTAGAGACTCGGGCTACACCTTC

v_gene: TRBV19
d_gene: .
abundance: .
j_gene: TRBJ1-1
CDR3aa: CASRWDLNTEAFF
CDR3nt: TGTGCCAGTAGATGGGACTTGAACACTGAAGCTTTCTTT

v_gene: TRBV23-1
d_gene: .
abundance: .
j_gene: TRBJ2-7
CDR3aa: CASSQFVGEHYEQYF
CDR3nt: TGCGCCAGCAGTCAATTTGTGGGAGAGCACTACGAGCAGTACTTC

v_gene: TRBV28
d_gene: TRBD1
abundance: .
j_gene: TRBJ2-7
CDR3aa: CASHPGQGYEQYF
CDR3nt: TGTGCCAGCCACCCGGGACAGGGGTACGAGCAGTACTTC

v_gene: TRBV19
d_gene: .
abundance: .
j_gene: TRBJ2-1
CDR3aa: CASSSSHEQFF
CDR3nt: TGTGCCAGTAGTTCTTCACATGAGCAGTTCTTC

v_gene: TRBV5-6
d_gene: .
abundance: .
j_gene: TRBJ1-3
CDR3aa: CASSLEGGRISRNTIYF
CDR3nt: TGTGCCAGCAGCTTGGAAGGCGGGCGTATCTCTAGGAACACCATATATTTT

v_gene: TRBV7-3
d_gene: .
abundance: .
j_gene: TRBJ2-1
CDR3aa: CASSPPGVDEQFF
CDR3nt: TGTGCCAGCAGCCCCCCTGGAGTGGATGAGCAGTTCTTC

v_gene: TRBV7-6
d_gene: .
abundance: .
j_gene: TRBJ1-2
CDR3aa: CASSLTGRLRGYTF
CDR3nt: TGTGCCAGCAGCTTAACGGGGCGGTTAAGAGGCTACACCTTC

v_gene: TRBV28
d_gene: TRBD1
abundance: .
j_gene: TRBJ2-7
CDR3aa: CASSFYLTGERTYEQYF
CDR3nt: TGTGCCAGCAGTTTTTACCTAACAGGGGAGCGAACCTACGAGCAGTACTTC

v_gene: TRBV28
d_gene: TRBD2
abundance: .
j_gene: TRBJ2-3
CDR3aa: CASILGDGGTDTQYF
CDR3nt: TGTGCCAGCATATTGGGGGACGGGGGGACAGATACGCAGTATTTT

v_gene: TRBV29-1
d_gene: .
abundance: .
j_gene: TRBJ1-1
CDR3aa: CSVEDGGTEAFF
CDR3nt: TGCAGCGTTGAAGACGGCGGCACTGAAGCTTTCTTT

v_gene: TRBV7-8
d_gene: .
abundance: .
j_gene: TRBJ1-3
CDR3aa: CASSLARGGNTIYF
CDR3nt: TGTGCCAGCAGCTTAGCCAGGGGTGGAAACACCATATATTTT

v_gene: TRBV10-1
d_gene: TRBD2
abundance: .
j_gene: TRBJ2-1
CDR3aa: CASSGGTGRGQFF
CDR3nt: TGCGCCAGCAGTGGGGGAACGGGGAGGGGGCAGTTCTTC

v_gene: TRBV5-5
d_gene: TRBD1
abundance: .
j_gene: TRBJ1-2
CDR3aa: CASRGQGHYGYTF
CDR3nt: TGTGCCAGCAGGGGACAGGGACACTATGGCTACACCTTC